Included here is one TCR beta chain sequence, with context. This clone was seen a single time. The specificity of this receptor is unknown. Base-call qualities are not available, and no considerably larger clone is one nucleotide away. The donors were healthy, HIV-negative adults who had no recently reported acute infections or vaccinations. Only Caucasian adults living in Nashville, Tennessee, USA were represented among the donors. Magnetic negative selection was used to enrich CD4+ T cells, after which naive cells were positively selected on CD45RA and the negative fraction became the memory subset. After blood collection by leukapheresis, PBMCs were isolated using Ficoll-Histopaque density gradient centrifugation and then cryopreserved in the vapor phase of liquid nitrogen. Analytical flow cytometry was used to check the purity and quantity of each magnetically sorted T cell population. From each sorted fraction, genomic DNA was isolated and quantified by UV absorbance on a Nanodrop 2000c.

Using the deep immunoSEQ assay, TCR CDR3 regions were amplified from genomic DNA by multiplex PCR. Extracted genomic DNA from each cell subset was spread evenly across all wells of several immunoSEQ 96-well plates, with each plate serving as a replicate. For sorted subsets, 200 to 250 ng of genomic DNA, equivalent to about 30,000 T cell genomes, went into each replicate PCR. The purified libraries were quantified using a Qubit 3.0 fluorometer, sized with a Bioanalyzer 2100, and then quantified again using the KAPA Library Quantification kit. A separate single-read 150-cycle Illumina NextSeq 550 flow cell was used to sequence each immunoSEQ 96-well plate. The authors processed their data as follows. Because the immunoSEQ output included only junctional sequences and no quality scores, the filtering could not be the same as the filtering used for full-length reads. Sequences were annotated with PyIR, a Python wrapper for IgBLAST v1.9, and V/J genes and CDR3 were assigned using IMGT germline references. Reads were filtered out if the reads had weak V/J assignments (E-value above 1e-6), no CDR3, stop codons, out-of-frame junctions, or ambiguous translated residues. V3J clonotypes were defined as sequences sharing an identical inferred V gene, J gene, and CDR3 amino acid sequence. Percentage overlap between repertoires was calculated by dividing the number of shared unique clonotypes by the size of the smaller repertoire. Richness of each repertoire was evaluated using RTK rarefaction, the Chao1 estimator, and Recon v2.1 estimates of unobserved clonotypes. Generation probabilities for all TCRbeta clonotypes obtained by the gDNA method from a handful of donors were computed using OLGA. TCRdb limited this immuneACCESS table to in-frame rearrangements with V and J called. A share of clones is missing; checked studies link under half to unresolved V genes, and the rest is unexplained. V, J and clone size are those of that table, while D and trimming were read from the DNA. Across this sample there are some 1,100,000 clones, with about 80% seen only once. The ten largest make up approximately 0.5% of the sample.

These data belong to a study of shared clonotypes between healthy human individuals (dated by TCRdb to between 2020 and 2021). With regard to the full study: The cohort included a few men and a couple of women between 18 and 49 years of age. The study deeply sequenced blood TCR repertoires of five healthy adults to estimate repertoire size and the extent of clonotype sharing between individuals. Leukapheresis yielded between about 0.94 and 8.9 billion PBMCs per donor. For each donor, CD4 naive and CD4 memory were each run on three plates, CD8 naive on two plates, and CD8 memory on one plate. To increase sequencing depth and limit assay-specific biases, different laboratories used diverse techniques to prepare libraries and sequence TCR repertoires. Overall study results and their limits: About 4.5% of naive CD4, 3.5% of naive CD8, 2.3% of memory CD4, and 0.4% of memory CD8 clonotypes were shared across several donors. Sampling was restricted to blood, and TCR repertoires in tissue are likely to differ from TCR repertoires in blood. The small number of donors limited the genetic and exposure-history diversity represented. Based on pairwise subsampling, the degree of clonotype sharing among donors was expected to be affected by sequencing depth. Naive subsets generally had larger estimated clonotype richness than memory subsets did. Even with the large sequencing depth, rarefaction of the sorted-subset datasets indicated that sequencing was incomplete. Compared with non-shared clonotypes, the clonotypes found in all four sorted-subset donors had higher generation probabilities.

There are 15 amino acids in the CDR3, from cysteine to phenylalanine inclusive. Only CDR3 DNA is held: 45 bases, read in frame from base 1. The V end gives up 3 bases and the J end 4 bases, leaving 3 bases in the junction not matched to a gene. For CDR1 and CDR2, the germline V gene lists SGHVS and FQNEAQ. Sequenced input: memory CD4+ T cells from PBMCs. Explained via the paper, the cell subset or site label denotes: CD45RA-negative fraction. The source of this sequence is a young man in good health. Some clones in this sample may be carry-over from other donors' samples. The rearranged segments are TRBV7-8 and TRBJ1-4; TRBD1 fits 9 bases in the junction. The CDR3 protein: CASSFLGQGNEKLFF. The DNA sequence reads TGTGCCAGCAGCTTTCTGGGACAGGGTAATGAAAAACTGTTTTTT.